This paragraph reports one TCR beta chain. The germline gives CDR1 PRHDT, CDR2 FYEKMQ (reference sequence). The V and J ends lost 0 bases and 0 bases respectively, with 11 bases between them. This CDR3 region has 17 residues. These data are taken from a study of T cells in Graves' hyperthyroidism and ophthalmopathy. Researchers took RNA transcripts and amplified the TCR beta CDR3 regions from them. First-round RT-PCR of the TCR CDR3 relied on the HTBI primer set. TCRdb passed the multiplex PCR reads through MiXCR, listing each CDR3 protein once. The sample has about 96,000 distinct CDR3 sequences, over 50% seen once.

The sequenced sample consisted of blood. This chain uses TRBV13 with TRBJ1-4; TRBD1 might be the D (5 bases). The TCR was taken from a woman aged 35 to 49 with Graves' hyperthyroidism. CDR3 bases: TGTGCCAGCAGCTTAGGCATGGGGGATGCAACTAATGAAAAACTGTTTTTT. This translates into CASSLGMGDATNEKLFF.